The table lists the clone carrying this TCR beta chain with many counts. The data stem from a study of human T cells and chemical hapten exposure. In the study overall: The patient population, which was mostly female, had alopecia areata, totalis or universalis.

Time point reported: pre-sensitization, week 0. This sample's treatment: therapeutic diphenylcyclopropenone sensitization with weekly scalp DPC. V trimming: 4 bases; J trimming: 6 bases; junction bases outside the gene matches: 6. The length of the CDR3 is 15 residues. The germline V gene encodes CDR1 SGHDN and CDR2 FVKESK. TCRdb re-analysed the RACE reads in MiXCR, keeping a single row per CDR3 protein. This table has around 380,000 distinct CDR3 sequences, around 5.5% appearing once. This TCR came from a young woman with alopecia areata. Some clones in this sample may be carry-over from other donors' samples. The chain links TRBV14 to TRBJ1-6; 7 bases are a match to TRBD1. Specimen: whole blood, collected in connection with sensitization to the hapten diphenylcyclopropenone (DPC). CDR3 coding DNA: TGTGCCAGCAGCCTTACCGGGACAGTTAATTCACCCCTCCACTTT. Translated, it gives CASSLTGTVNSPLHF.